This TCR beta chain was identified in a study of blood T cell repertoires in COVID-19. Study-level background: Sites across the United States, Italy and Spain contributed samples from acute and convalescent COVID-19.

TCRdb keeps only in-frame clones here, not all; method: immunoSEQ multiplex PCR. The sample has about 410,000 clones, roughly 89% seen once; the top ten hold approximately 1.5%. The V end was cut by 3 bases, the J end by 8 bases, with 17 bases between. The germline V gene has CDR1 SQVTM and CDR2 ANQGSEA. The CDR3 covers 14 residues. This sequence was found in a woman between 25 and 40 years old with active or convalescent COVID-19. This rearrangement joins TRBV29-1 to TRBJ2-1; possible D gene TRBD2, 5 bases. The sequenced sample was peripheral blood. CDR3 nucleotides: TGCAGCGTTGATTCCCTAGCCATGGGCGATGAGCAGTTCTTC. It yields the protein CSVDSLAMGDEQFF.